Given below is one T cell receptor (beta chain) in context. Its antigen remains unknown. The data stem from a study of cytomegalovirus exposure and HLA in healthy donors. Whole-study findings and limits: Published work reported that the classifier diagnosed cytomegalovirus status with high specificity and sensitivity. Another analysis was done later, and it associated more than 15,000 TCR beta sequences with HLA alleles at 0.05 false discovery rate. Sequence variants that were highly shared formed a cluster that was likely a sequencing artifact.

In the PCR, 60 Vbeta and 13 Jbeta primers were used. Libraries were prepared by immunoSEQ multiplex PCR; TCRdb keeps only in-frame clonotypes and omits some of them. The table includes around 75,000 clones, 78% detected once. The trim removed 2 bases at V and 4 bases at J, leaving 3 bases unmatched. CDR1 is SGHNT and CDR2 is YYREEE in the germline V gene (reference sequence). The length of the CDR3 is 15 residues. This TCR derives from a man in his forties in good health and CMV-seronegative. The sequenced material came from PBMCs. The gene calls are TRBV5-4 and TRBJ2-1; 10 bases are a match to TRBD1. The CDR3 DNA reads TGTGCCAGCAGCTTTGGGACAGGGGCTTACAATGAGCAGTTCTTC. Translation: CASSFGTGAYNEQFF.